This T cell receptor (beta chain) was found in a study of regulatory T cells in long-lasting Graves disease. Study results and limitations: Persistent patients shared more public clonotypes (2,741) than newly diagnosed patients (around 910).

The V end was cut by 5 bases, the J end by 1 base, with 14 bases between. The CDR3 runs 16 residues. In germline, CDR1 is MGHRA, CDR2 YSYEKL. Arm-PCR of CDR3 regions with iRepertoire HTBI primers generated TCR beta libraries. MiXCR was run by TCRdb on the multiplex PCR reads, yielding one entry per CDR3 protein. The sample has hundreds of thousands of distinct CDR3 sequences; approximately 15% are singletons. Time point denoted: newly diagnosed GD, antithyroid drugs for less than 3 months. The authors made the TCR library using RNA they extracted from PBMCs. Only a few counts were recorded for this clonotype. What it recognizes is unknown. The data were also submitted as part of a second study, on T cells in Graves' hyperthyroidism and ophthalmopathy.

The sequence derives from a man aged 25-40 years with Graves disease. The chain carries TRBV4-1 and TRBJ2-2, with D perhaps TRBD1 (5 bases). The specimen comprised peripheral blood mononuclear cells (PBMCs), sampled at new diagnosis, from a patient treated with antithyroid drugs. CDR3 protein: CASSTPGGQNTGELFF. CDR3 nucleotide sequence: TGCGCCAGCAGCACTCCCGGCGGACAGAACACCGGGGAGCTGTTTTTT.